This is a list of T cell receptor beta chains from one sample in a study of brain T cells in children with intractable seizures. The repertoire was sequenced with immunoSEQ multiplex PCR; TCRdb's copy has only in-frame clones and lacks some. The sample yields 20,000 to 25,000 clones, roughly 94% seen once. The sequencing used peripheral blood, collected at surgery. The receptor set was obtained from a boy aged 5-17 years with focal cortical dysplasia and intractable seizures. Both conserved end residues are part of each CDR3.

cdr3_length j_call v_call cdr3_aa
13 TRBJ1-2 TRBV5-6 CASSFQVNYGYTF
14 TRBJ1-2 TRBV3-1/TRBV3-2 CASSQVKDSLGYTF
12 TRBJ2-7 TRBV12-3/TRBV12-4 CASTPGARALYF
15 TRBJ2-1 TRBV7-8 CASSQRGGSVDEQFF
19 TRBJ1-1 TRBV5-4 CASSSTRGQGASLFTEAFF
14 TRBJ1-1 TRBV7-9 CASSLTGGTGGTFF
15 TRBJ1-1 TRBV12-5 CASGQGPVGNTEAFF
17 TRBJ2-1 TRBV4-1 CASSPKVTSASYNEQFF
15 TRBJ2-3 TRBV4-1 CASSEPGAGVDTQYF
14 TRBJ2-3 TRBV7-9 CASSLEPTGDTQYF
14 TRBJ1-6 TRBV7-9 CASSLTGISSPLHF